This TCR beta chain comes out of a study of regulatory T cells in long-lasting Graves disease (dated by TCRdb to 2020 to 2023). As for the study more broadly: Persistent Graves' disease meant more than 5 years of antithyroid drug treatment with TSH receptor autoantibodies that stayed positive. This study used TCR sequencing and RNA sequencing of peripheral blood to compare persistent Graves' disease patients against newly diagnosed Graves' disease patients. The study was conducted in China and was registered as a clinical trial. A total of 35 or so samples were covered by TCR sequencing, comprising approximately 13 persistent and around 20 newly diagnosed Graves' disease patients. Antithyroid drugs had been taken for 8.5 to 12 years on average by persistent Graves' disease patients in the clinical cohort.

Taken with the paper, the label for time point translates to: persistent/refractory GD, antithyroid drugs over 5 years with positive TRAb. For both TCR sequencing and RNA sequencing, RNA was extracted from PBMCs using TRIzol. The diagnosis of Graves' disease followed American Thyroid Association guidelines. Recruitment of patients was carried out at an endocrinology department in Xi'an, China. From each patient, about 8.9 milliliters of peripheral blood was collected into an EDTA anticoagulant tube. PBMCs were isolated by Ficoll Paque Plus density gradient separation without further T cell sorting. RNA quality was checked with an Agilent 2100 Bioanalyzer and agarose gel, and concentration with a NanoDrop 2000. Study-level results and caveats: A larger number of public clonotypes was shared among persistent patients (around 3,000) than among newly diagnosed patients (approximately 930). The authors noted that the small sample size was a limitation that may lower accuracy. Compared with newly diagnosed patients, persistent Graves' disease patients had lower TCR Shannon entropy and fewer highly expanded clones, which suggests clonal expansion. Persistent disease showed preferential use of TRBV28, TRBJ1-2 and TRBJ2-5, whereas newly diagnosed disease favored TRBV20-1 and TRBJ2-1. Because the primary lesion, thyroid tissue, could not be accessed, the study looked at peripheral blood alone. Sequencing and analysis were limited to the TCR beta chain.

The library was prepared using multiplex PCR. Instrument on record: Illumina HiSeq 4000. TCR beta libraries were built with iRepertoire HTBI primers and Arm-PCR amplification of CDR3 regions. Before sequencing, the PCR products underwent gel purification. As for how the authors treated the data: Across samples, 62 TRBV and 12 to 15 TRBJ segments were identified and used for gene usage analysis of CDR3 amino acid clonotypes. COPE and FqMerger were used to merge filtered high-quality paired reads into contigs. BLAST was used to align contigs to the IMGT TRBV, TRBD and TRBJ reference genes, and CDR3 was defined following IMGT. Highly expanded clones were defined as clonotypes with a frequency above 0.1%. Shannon entropy served as the measure of repertoire diversity, while the Gini coefficient captured V-J evenness. A clonotype was considered public if more than one individual shared it. The raw public reads went through TCRdb reprocessing: fastp at Q25, MiXCR clone calling, in-frame beta chains kept. Rows are combined by CDR3 protein, so each entry shows the most common genes and DNA. The V and J calls and clone size are TCRdb's, not the authors'. Recorded for this sample are a few hundred thousand distinct CDR3 sequences; around 24% of them occurred a single time. Of the sample, around 24% is held by the ten largest clones.

The germline ends are 20 bases apart after V is trimmed by 5 bases and J by 9 bases. The CDR3 contains 14 residues, cysteine and phenylalanine counted. Kept here is only the CDR3 DNA, which spans 42 bases and is read in frame from base 1. CDR1 and CDR2, looked up from the germline V gene (reference sequence), are LNHDA and SQIVND. About this clonotype: No antigen is known for it. No much larger clonotype is one base removed from it; base qualities were not supplied.

This chain joins TRBV19 to TRBJ2-7; the D assignment is uncertain and may be TRBD1 or TRBD2, with 5 bases supporting each. The sequencing used peripheral blood mononuclear cells (PBMCs), collected when the disease was refractory, from a patient treated with antithyroid drugs. The sequence derives from a female donor with Graves disease. The CDR3 region has the sequence CASSSYRTSQRQYF. At the DNA level, the sequence is TGTGCCAGTAGTTCGTACAGGACTTCGCAGCGGCAGTACTTC.